The clone carrying this T cell receptor (beta chain) has more than one count but fewer than ten. The source of the sample is a study of T cell changes during pregnancy in multiple sclerosis. Here immunoSEQ multiplex PCR was the method, and the copy in TCRdb shows in-frame clones only, minus some. The sample carries some 110,000 clones, about 90% recorded once. This TCR derives from a female donor with multiple sclerosis, enrolled in a pregnancy study. The material was peripheral blood, obtained before pregnancy.

This CDR3 is CASSHSGTSGADTQYF. DNA for the CDR3: TGCGCCAGCAGCCATTCCGGGACTAGCGGGGCAGATACGCAGTATTTT. J is TRBJ2-3 and V is TRBV4-3, with 13 bases identical to TRBD2. Germline loops: CDR1 LGHNA, CDR2 YSLEER. V dropped 3 bases and J dropped 4; count of bases not matched to a gene: 4. This CDR3 has 16 amino acids.